What follows is one TCR beta chain and its context. In the study's own analysis: The assay estimated nucleated cells by amplifying reference gene primers. The data were produced by immunoSEQ multiplex PCR, yet TCRdb's version contains in-frame clones alone and is incomplete. V and J calls plus clone size are reproduced from that table; the DNA served to infer D and trimming. The sample includes 450,000 to 500,000 clones, 70% to 90% of them seen just once. The data were taken from a study of blood T cell repertoires in COVID-19. Across the study: Samples of COVID-19 (acute and convalescent) were obtained from the United States, Italy and Spain. PBMCs, B-cell-depleted T cells, or T cells provided the cDNA or gDNA that made up the material.

Germline V gene lookup returns CDR1 LGHDT and CDR2 YNNKEL (reference sequence). The CDR3 has 15 residues. The J segment lost 2 bases and the V segment lost 1 base, leaving 4 bases of the junction unmatched. This rearrangement joins TRBV3-1 (or the pseudogene TRBV3-2) to TRBJ2-7, with 8 bases that match TRBD2. The source is a human donor in a cohort sampled during active COVID-19. The sequenced sample consisted of peripheral blood. The CDR3 sequence: CASSQVSGRAYEQYF. CDR3 bases: TGTGCCAGCAGCCAAGTTTCCGGGAGGGCCTACGAGCAGTACTTC.